The next 20 T cell receptor beta chains were all read from a single sample in a study of OX40 agonist ivuxolimab in advanced cancers. Data came from immunoSEQ multiplex PCR; TCRdb stores just in-frame clones and leaves some out. Of about 72,000 clones listed, about 85% are singletons. Sequenced material: CD4+ or CD8+ T cells sorted from blood, taken in a trial of the OX40 agonist ivuxolimab. These receptors came from an adult with an advanced solid tumor such as melanoma, head and neck, liver or kidney cancer.

The chain combines TRBV6-5 with TRBJ2-3, with D tentatively TRBD1 (5 bases). The CDR3 is 12 residues long. V was shortened by 6 bases and J by 2 bases, with 6 bases between the two germline ends. Germline loops: CDR1 MNHEY, CDR2 SVGAGI. The CDR3 coding sequence is TGTGCCAGCAGGGGGCCCACAGATACGCAGTATTTT. This translates into CASRGPTDTQYF.

V gene TRBV9 combines with J gene TRBJ2-3; D may be TRBD1 (5 bases). Looked up from germline, CDR1 is SGDLS and CDR2 is YYNGEE. The CDR3 length is 15 residues. The V and J ends lost 4 bases and 1 base respectively, with 13 bases between them. The CDR3 reads CASSFWGAGTDTQYF. CDR3 nucleotides: TGTGCCAGCAGCTTCTGGGGCGCCGGCACAGATACGCAGTATTTT.

This clone was seen once. In DNA, the CDR3 is TGTGCCAGCAGTTTTGGGTATCGAAGCAATCAGCCCCAGCATTTT. Translated: CASSFGYRSNQPQHF. V gene TRBV28 combines with J gene TRBJ1-5; D unresolved. The V gene's germline CDR1 is MDHEN and CDR2 SYDVKM. Trimming left V 3 bases short and J 1 base short, with 10 bases between. There are 15 residues in the CDR3.

The chain recombines TRBV28 with TRBJ1-2, with 8 nucleotides matching TRBD1. Germline V gives CDR1 MDHEN, CDR2 SYDVKM. The CDR3 is 14 residues long. With 6 bases clipped from V and 7 bases from J, the junction kept 10 bases outside the gene matches. The CDR3 DNA reads TGTGCCAGCAGCTTGGACAGGGCGCGTGGTGGCTACACCTTC. Residues: CASSLDRARGGYTF.

The CDR3 bases are TGTGCCAGCAGCCAATGGGCCTCTGAAGATGGAGCTTTCTTT. This codes for CASSQWASEDGAFF. The J gene is TRBJ1-1, the V gene TRBV7-9; D not certain. The CDR3 covers 14 residues. With 5 bases removed from V and 10 bases from J, the gap between germline ends came to 20 bases. Germline V gives CDR1 SEHNR, CDR2 FQNEAQ (reference sequence). The whole variable domain, filled in from reference TRBV7-9 and TRBJ1-1, reads DTGVSQNPRHKITKRGQNVTFRCDPISEHNRLYWYRQTLGQGPEFLTYFQNEAQLEKSRLLSDRFSAERPKGSFSTLEIQRTEQGDSAMYLCASSQWASEDGAFFGQGTRLTVV.

The chain has TRBV10-3 and TRBJ1-3; tentative D call: TRBD1 (6 bases). The CDR3 is made up of 14 amino acids. The V end was cut by 10 bases, the J end by 8 bases, with 21 bases between. In germline, CDR1 is ENHRY, CDR2 SYGVKD. The CDR3 region is CASHRDGISDTIYF. In DNA, the CDR3 is TGTGCCAGCCACAGGGACGGAATATCGGACACCATATATTTT.

The CDR3 region is CASSWGTSGGEQYF. DNA for the CDR3: TGCGCCAGCAGCTGGGGGACTAGCGGGGGAGAGCAGTACTTC. This chain joins TRBV5-1 and TRBJ2-7, with 14 bases identical to TRBD2. Germline V gene sequence: CDR1 SGHRS, CDR2 YFSETQ. This CDR3 spans 14 amino acids. J gave up 7 bases and V 3 bases, and 3 bases lay outside the gene matches.

J is TRBJ2-5 and V is TRBV19; maybe TRBD1 (6 bases). Germline V gene sequence: CDR1 LNHDA, CDR2 SQIVND (reference sequence). Deletions cut 2 bases from V and 5 bases from J, with 18 bases between. The CDR3 consists of 16 residues. The DNA for the CDR3 is TGTGCCAGTAGTATAAGTACAGGGACCTTGGGGGAGACCCAGTACTTC. Protein sequence: CASSISTGTLGETQYF.

J is TRBJ2-3 and V is TRBV6-1, with 11 bases fitting TRBD1. The J segment lost 7 bases and the V segment lost 6 bases, leaving 3 bases of the junction unmatched. The CDR3 has 13 amino acids. In germline, CDR1 is MNHNS, CDR2 SASEGT. The CDR3 nucleotides read TGTGCCAGCAGGGGACAGGGGGAGAATACGCAGTATTTT. Residues: CASRGQGENTQYF.

This clone was seen just once. The chain links TRBV7-2 to TRBJ1-1, with D tentatively TRBD1 (6 bases). The CDR3 runs to 14 residues. Per germline, CDR1 SGHTA and CDR2 FQGNSA. V lost 3 bases and J 6 bases, leaving 14 bases between the germline ends. The CDR3 reads CASSFQGSWAEAFF. CDR3 bases: TGTGCCAGCAGCTTCCAGGGGTCCTGGGCTGAAGCTTTCTTT.

The chain uses TRBV11-3 and TRBJ2-3; TRBD1 agrees at 9 bases. This CDR3 spans 13 amino acids. Germline CDR1 reads SGHNT; CDR2 reads YENEEA. V was pared by 6 bases and J by 6 bases, with 4 bases of the junction left unmatched. The CDR3 sequence is CASSPQGADTQYF. As DNA, the CDR3 is TGTGCCAGCAGTCCACAGGGGGCGGATACGCAGTATTTT.

This rearrangement joins TRBV28 to TRBJ2-1; D uncertain. The length of the CDR3 is 13 residues. The germline V gene encodes CDR1 MDHEN and CDR2 SYDVKM. Trimming left V 2 bases short and J 8 bases short, with 10 bases between. CDR3 coding DNA: TGTGCCAGCAGTTTACCCCTCCCTCATGAGCAGTTCTTC. It specifies CASSLPLPHEQFF. Full variable domain (outside the CDR3, taken from reference TRBV28 and TRBJ2-1): DVKVTQSSRYLVKRTGEKVFLECVQDMDHENMFWYRQDPGLGLRLIYFSYDVKMKEKGDIPEGYSVSREKKERFSLILESASTNQTSMYLCASSLPLPHEQFFGPGTRLTVL.

This chain joins TRBV5-5 and TRBJ2-7; TRBD1 agrees at 7 bases. The CDR3 runs 14 residues. CDR1 and CDR2 from the germline V gene are SGHKS and YYEKEE (reference sequence). The V gene end was trimmed by 4 bases and the J gene end by 5 bases; junction bases not matched to a gene: 9. The DNA of the CDR3 is TGTGCCAGCAGCCCCCGGGACAGTCGTGACGAGCAGTACTTC. Protein sequence: CASSPRDSRDEQYF.

This chain links TRBV28 with TRBJ1-4; D might be TRBD1 (5 bases). The ends were cut back, 5 bases at V and 5 bases at J, with 12 bases in the middle. The germline V gene encodes CDR1 MDHEN and CDR2 SYDVKM. CDR3 length: 14 amino acids. In nucleotides, the CDR3 is TGTGCCAGCAGTCTTGACAGCTTAAATGAAAAACTGTTTTTT. Amino acid sequence: CASSLDSLNEKLFF. The full variable domain, its missing parts supplied by reference TRBV28 and TRBJ1-4, is DVKVTQSSRYLVKRTGEKVFLECVQDMDHENMFWYRQDPGLGLRLIYFSYDVKMKEKGDIPEGYSVSREKKERFSLILESASTNQTSMYLCASSLDSLNEKLFFGSGTQLSVL.

V gene TRBV5-1 combines with J gene TRBJ2-1, with 8 positions matching TRBD1. CDR3 length equals 15 residues. Germline V gene data show CDR1 as SGHRS and CDR2 as YFSETQ. J was trimmed by 2 bases and V by 0 bases; bases with no gene match: 1. The CDR3 is CASSLGQGTYNEQFF. In nucleotides, the CDR3 is TGCGCCAGCAGCTTGGGACAGGGGACCTACAATGAGCAGTTCTTC.

The chain employs TRBV29-1 and TRBJ2-1; 8 nucleotides line up with TRBD1. The CDR3 is made up of 14 amino acids. V shed 3 bases, J shed 8 bases, and the junction held 9 bases outside the gene matches. Germline loops: CDR1 SQVTM, CDR2 ANQGSEA. For the CDR3, the DNA is TGCAGCGTTGATAGATACCAGGGGGCGGATGAGCAGTTCTTC. It codes for CSVDRYQGADEQFF.

The chain uses TRBV11-1 and TRBJ1-2; D is ambiguous. With 4 bases removed from V and 3 bases from J, the gap between germline ends came to 9 bases. The CDR3 spans 13 residues. In germline, CDR1 is SGHAT, CDR2 FQDESV (reference sequence). The CDR3 sequence: CASSSGLDYGYTF. The CDR3 nucleotides read TGTGCCAGCAGCTCGGGTTTGGACTATGGCTACACCTTC.

The chain links TRBV7-2 to TRBJ2-4; 10 bases are shared with TRBD1. CDR1 is SGHTA and CDR2 is FQGNSA in the germline V gene. The CDR3 is 13 amino acids. The V and J ends lost 5 bases and 7 bases, in that order; junction bases with no gene match: 2. CDR3: CASSGTGANIQYF. The CDR3 region has the DNA TGTGCCAGCAGCGGGACAGGGGCGAACATTCAGTACTTC.

This clone appeared a single time. The CDR3, as DNA: TGCGCCAGCAGCTCGTTACAGGGGACGGGAGCGGGCACTGAAGCTTTCTTT. This sequence encodes CASSSLQGTGAGTEAFF. The chain recombines TRBV5-1 with TRBJ1-1; the match to TRBD1 covers 7 bases. Per the germline V gene, CDR1 is SGHRS and CDR2 is YFSETQ. The CDR3 covers 17 residues. V lost 3 bases, J lost 4 bases, and 15 bases stayed unmatched.

This chain joins TRBV4-2 and TRBJ2-5, with 7 bases aligning to TRBD2. CDR1 and CDR2 (germline): LGHNA, YNFKEQ. V gave up 6 bases and J gave up 5 bases; unmatched junction bases: 15. This CDR3 has 16 amino acids. This CDR3 is CASRPLLGGGAETQYF. The CDR3 DNA reads as TGTGCCAGCAGGCCCCTGTTGGGGGGGGGTGCGGAGACCCAGTACTTC.